The 17 T cell receptor beta chains listed next were all sequenced from one sample in a study of early T cells in non-severe SARS-CoV-2 infection. TCRdb re-called the 5' RACE reads with MiXCR, one entry per CDR3 protein. The repertoire holds 74,000 or so distinct CDR3 sequences, with 11% as singletons. Sequencing used whole blood. Receptors originate from an adult who was a healthcare worker with PCR-confirmed SARS-CoV-2 infection or an uninfected control (not recorded which).

V and J are TRBV10-3 and TRBJ2-7; D gene ambiguous. The CDR3 runs to 12 residues. V dropped 2 bases and J dropped 5 bases, with 7 bases sitting between them. Germline assignment: CDR1 ENHRY and CDR2 SYGVKD. CDR3 nucleotides: TGTGCCATCAGTGAGAGAGCCGACGAGCAGTACTTC. It encodes CAISERADEQYF.

The chain combines TRBV7-3 with TRBJ2-5, with a weak D call TRBD2 (5 bases). The length of the CDR3 is 15 residues. V lost 2 bases, J lost 5 bases, and 15 bases lay in between. From germline, CDR1 is SGHTA and CDR2 FQGTGA. In DNA, the CDR3 is TGTGCCAGCAGCTTACTTCCCAGCGGCTGGGAGACCCAGTACTTC. Translated: CASSLLPSGWETQYF.

This clonotype was seen ten or more times. The chain employs TRBV28 and TRBJ2-7, with 8 bases fitting TRBD2. The CDR3 has 15 residues. CDR1 is MDHEN and CDR2 is SYDVKM in the germline V gene. V shed 9 bases and J 0 bases; nucleotides not matched to a gene: 10. As DNA, the CDR3 is TGTGCCAGGTCGAGAGTAGCGGGGTTCTCCTACGAGCAGTACTTC. This translates into CARSRVAGFSYEQYF.

This clonotype was recorded at least ten times. CDR3 coding DNA: TGTGCCACCAGTCAGGGGGGCACTGAAGCTTTCTTT. Protein: CATSQGGTEAFF. This chain uses TRBV24-1 with TRBJ1-1, with 7 positions matching TRBD1. Losses at the gene ends were 6 bases for V and 4 bases for J; bases not matched to a gene: 1. CDR1 is KGHDR and CDR2 is SFDVKD in the germline V gene. The CDR3 is 12 amino acids.

The table lists this clonotype with many counts. CDR3 protein: CASSPDRKDTQYF. The CDR3 DNA is TGTGCCAGCAGCCCGGACAGGAAGGATACGCAGTATTTT. The rearrangement joins TRBV5-4 to TRBJ2-3; 7 positions match TRBD1. This CDR3 comprises 13 residues. Trimming took 4 bases from V and 6 from J; bases not matched to a gene: 5. Per germline, CDR1 SGHNT and CDR2 YYREEE (reference sequence). Filled out from reference TRBV5-4 and TRBJ2-3, the complete variable domain reads ETGVTQSPTHLIKTRGQQVTLRCSSQSGHNTVSWYQQALGQGPQFIFQYYREEENGRGNFPPRFSGLQFPNYSSELNVNALELDDSALYLCASSPDRKDTQYFGPGTRLTVL.

This clonotype has a count of ten or more. The chain joins TRBV20-1 to TRBJ1-3, with D unresolved. The CDR3 contains 14 residues. From germline, CDR1 is DFQATT and CDR2 SNEGSKA (reference sequence). Trimming removed 6 bases from V and 0 bases from J, with 12 bases in between. DNA of the CDR3: TGCAGTGCCGTCCCGGGAAACTCTGGAAACACCATATATTTT. Encoded protein: CSAVPGNSGNTIYF.

V usage is TRBV19 and J usage is TRBJ1-2; D call uncertain. Trimming pared 5 bases from V and 4 bases from J, leaving 14 bases between. CDR1 and CDR2 (germline): LNHDA, SQIVND (reference sequence). This CDR3 is built from 14 residues. CDR3 protein: CASSLTTPSYGYTF. CDR3 nucleotides: TGTGCCAGTAGTCTGACGACCCCTAGCTATGGCTACACCTTC.

This clonotype was observed at least ten times. The V call is TRBV7-6, the J call TRBJ2-1, with TRBD2 identical over 11 bases. The CDR3 runs 16 residues. The J segment lost 2 bases and the V segment lost 4 bases, leaving 4 bases of the junction unmatched. Germline loops: CDR1 SGHVS, CDR2 FNYEAQ. The DNA of the CDR3 is TGTGCCAGCAGCTCCCAGACTAGCGGGGCCTACAATGAGCAGTTCTTC. This encodes CASSSQTSGAYNEQFF.

This clonotype was seen at least ten times. The chain couples TRBV3-1 to TRBJ2-3, with D perhaps being TRBD1 or TRBD2 (5 bases each). Trimming removed 2 bases at V and 2 bases at J, with 8 bases between. The germline CDR1 and CDR2 sequences are LGHDT and YNNKEL (reference sequence). The CDR3 extends over 14 amino acids. The CDR3 sequence is CASSQRGVTDTQYF. The CDR3 coding sequence is TGTGCCAGCAGCCAACGGGGCGTCACAGATACGCAGTATTTT.

This clonotype has ten or more counts. The rearrangement joins TRBV29-1 to TRBJ1-1; tentatively, D is TRBD1 (6 bases). Trimming removed 6 bases from V and 0 bases from J, with 11 bases in between. Germline CDR1 reads SQVTM; CDR2 reads ANQGSEA. The CDR3 loop spans 13 amino acids. The CDR3 spells CSVPRDMNTEAFF. The CDR3 DNA follows: TGCAGCGTCCCCCGGGACATGAACACTGAAGCTTTCTTT. Looking up the rest from reference TRBV29-1 and TRBJ1-1 gives the full variable domain: SAVISQKPSRDICQRGTSLTIQCQVDSQVTMMFWYRQQPGQSLTLIATANQGSEATYESGFVIDKFPISRPNLTFSTLTVSNMSPEDSSIYLCSVPRDMNTEAFFGQGTRLTVV.

This clonotype was seen many times. The chain employs TRBV6-5 and TRBJ2-5, with D uncertain. V lost 5 bases, J lost 1 base, and 11 bases lay in between. The germline gives CDR1 MNHEY, CDR2 SVGAGI. This CDR3 is built from 14 residues. The CDR3 reads CASSPFSAQETQYF. The CDR3 DNA reads TGTGCCAGCAGTCCCTTCTCGGCCCAAGAGACCCAGTACTTC.

This rearrangement joins TRBV11-2 to TRBJ1-4; 9 bases are a match to TRBD1. The J segment lost 3 bases and the V segment lost 4 bases, leaving 6 bases of the junction unmatched. The CDR3 sequence is 16 residues long. Germline CDR1 is SGHAT and CDR2 is FQNNGV. The CDR3 DNA is TGTGCCAGCAGCTCGGGACAGGGAGTGTCTAATGAAAAACTGTTTTTT. Its protein product is CASSSGQGVSNEKLFF.

This clonotype was found many times. The chain is built from TRBV7-9 and TRBJ2-7; a possible D gene is TRBD1 (6 bases). Trimming removed 5 bases from V and 3 bases from J, with 8 bases in between. CDR1 and CDR2 from the germline V gene are SEHNR and FQNEAQ (reference sequence). The CDR3 consists of 12 residues. CDR3 protein: CASSEGDYEQYF. The DNA for the CDR3 is TGTGCCAGCAGCGAGGGGGACTACGAGCAGTACTTC.

This clonotype was seen more than once but under ten times. V gene TRBV29-1 combines with J gene TRBJ2-5; D unclear. Trimming removed 4 bases from V and 6 bases from J, with 12 bases in between. The CDR3 loop spans 12 amino acids. Germline-derived CDR1 and CDR2 are SQVTM and ANQGSEA. The CDR3, as DNA: TGCAGCGTTGGTGTAAGCGAACAGACCCAGTACTTC. Its translation: CSVGVSEQTQYF.

This clonotype was seen repeatedly, ten times or more. This rearrangement joins TRBV7-3 to TRBJ1-1, with D tentatively TRBD1 (5 bases). CDR1 is SGHTA and CDR2 is FQGTGA in the germline V gene. V was cut by 1 base and J by 0 bases, with 12 bases left in between. This CDR3 is 16 amino acids long. The CDR3 DNA reads as TGTGCCAGCAGCTTAAACCAGGGAGGCGTGAACACTGAAGCTTTCTTT. Protein sequence: CASSLNQGGVNTEAFF.

The chain employs TRBV3-1 and TRBJ2-7, with TRBD2 as a possible D gene (5 bases). The germline gives CDR1 LGHDT, CDR2 YNNKEL (reference sequence). With 1 base removed from V and 3 bases from J, the gap between germline ends came to 10 bases. This CDR3 comprises 14 residues. In DNA, the CDR3 is TGTGCCAGCAGCCAAGGAGGGTTCGGCTACGAGCAGTACTTC. Its protein is CASSQGGFGYEQYF.

The sample holds many counts of this clonotype. This chain links TRBV29-1 with TRBJ2-3, with 7 bases aligning to TRBD2. CDR1 is SQVTM and CDR2 is ANQGSEA in the germline V gene. CDR3 length: 12 residues. V was clipped by 6 bases and J by 2 bases; unmatched bases: 2. The CDR3 bases are TGCAGCGTGAGCGGGGACACAGATACGCAGTATTTT. Its translation: CSVSGDTDTQYF.